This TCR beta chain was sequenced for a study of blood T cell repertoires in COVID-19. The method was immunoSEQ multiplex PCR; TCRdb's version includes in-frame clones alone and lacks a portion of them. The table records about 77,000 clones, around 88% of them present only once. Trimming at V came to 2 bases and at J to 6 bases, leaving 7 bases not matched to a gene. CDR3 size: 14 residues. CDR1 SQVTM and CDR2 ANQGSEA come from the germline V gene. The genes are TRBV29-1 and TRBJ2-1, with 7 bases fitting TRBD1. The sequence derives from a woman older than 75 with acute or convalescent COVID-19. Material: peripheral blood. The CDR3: CSVERQGVVNEQFF. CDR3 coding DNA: TGCAGCGTTGAAAGGCAGGGGGTGGTCAATGAGCAGTTCTTC.